The present T cell receptor (beta chain) was sequenced within a study of PD-L1 blockade in urothelial cancer. Study context: The patients' atezolizumab therapy, 1,200 mg intravenously every 3 weeks, started at some point between 2013 and 2014. Males with bladder-origin urothelial cancer constituted about 90% of the roughly 30 patients. Study conclusions and caveats: Better survival was predicted when blood TCR clonality before treatment fell below the median.

All patients handed over anywhere from 1 to 8 samples, pretreatment and on-treatment. This clone was detected only a few times. Its antigen is not known. The method was immunoSEQ multiplex PCR; TCRdb's version includes in-frame clones alone and lacks a portion of them. This sample has about 35,000 clones, with over 75% found just once. From germline, CDR1 is MDHEN and CDR2 SYDVKM. The CDR3 covers 15 residues. Losses at the gene ends were 5 bases for V and 4 bases for J; bases not matched to a gene: 9. The sequencing used PBMCs, collected around atezolizumab (anti-PD-L1) treatment. The receptor's source is a man aged 70-80 years with urothelial cancer. The chain has TRBV28 and TRBJ2-7; 9 bases line up with TRBD2. CDR3 sequence (DNA): TGTGCCAGCAGTGCCCCAGGCAGCGGGAGGTACGAGCAGTACTTC. Its protein is CASSAPGSGRYEQYF.